The entry below describes one TCR beta chain. Its antigen is currently unknown. Germline V lookup: CDR1 SEHNR, CDR2 FQNEAQ (reference sequence). The CDR3 covers 15 residues. V was pared by 5 bases and J by 0 bases, with 7 bases of the junction left unmatched. This entry comes from a study of identical twins. Findings of the study overall: Interpretation of the results relied on cross-sectional statistical analysis and not on following the same donors.

TCRdb independently ran MiXCR on the 5' RACE reads; one entry per CDR3 protein. The profile shows approximately 700,000 distinct CDR3 sequences, 15% to 20% of them singletons. These data were also filed under a second study, of T cells expressing NK-cell markers.

The rearrangement joins TRBV7-9 to TRBJ2-7; 7 bases are shared with TRBD1. This TCR was sampled from a woman aged 18-29 years in good health. The sample was PBMCs. The CDR3 DNA follows: TGTGCCAGCAGCCCCCCGGACAGGCTCTCCTACGAGCAGTACTTC. Its protein product is CASSPPDRLSYEQYF.